A single sample is the source of the 24 T cell receptor beta chains below, sequenced in a study of cytomegalovirus exposure and HLA in healthy donors. Method: immunoSEQ multiplex PCR; TCRdb's copy keeps in-frame clones and lacks some. The sample yields about 220,000 clones, 65% to 85% seen once. Input material: PBMCs. These TCRs come from a woman aged 25 to 39 in good health and CMV-seropositive.

The count of this clone is one. The rearrangement links TRBV5-4 to TRBJ2-6, with 10 positions matching TRBD1. This CDR3 is 16 amino acids long. Looked up from germline, CDR1 is SGHNT and CDR2 is YYREEE (reference sequence). V dropped 10 bases and J dropped 3; count of bases not matched to a gene: 10. CDR3 DNA: TGTGCCTCTCGGACAGGGGGTTTTGGTGGGGCCAACGTCCTGACTTTC. Its protein product is CASRTGGFGGANVLTF.

The chain carries TRBV15 and TRBJ1-4; D is undetermined. Trimming stripped 4 bases from V and 7 bases from J, with 16 bases between. The length of the CDR3 is 15 residues. Germline V gene lookup returns CDR1 LNHNV and CDR2 YYDKDF (reference sequence). CDR3 sequence (DNA): TGTGCCACCAGCAACCGGGGAGGCGGTGGTGAAAAACTGTTTTTT. Encoded protein: CATSNRGGGGEKLFF.

The sample holds a few counts of this clone. The CDR3 sequence: CASSPVGGSSSYNEQFF. The DNA of the CDR3 is TGTGCCAGCAGCCCAGTGGGCGGGAGCAGTTCCTACAATGAGCAGTTCTTC. This chain uses TRBV7-8 with TRBJ2-1; TRBD2 matches at 7 bases. From germline, CDR1 is SGHVS and CDR2 FQNEAQ. The V gene end was trimmed by 5 bases and the J gene end by 1 base; junction bases not matched to a gene: 11. This CDR3 comprises 17 residues.

The CDR3 DNA is TGTGCCAGCAGTTCGCAGGGCGCAACTAATGAAAAACTGTTTTTT. Translation gives CASSSQGATNEKLFF. This sequence joins TRBV28 and TRBJ1-4; possible D gene TRBD1, 5 bases. The CDR3 has 15 residues. The V and J ends lost 4 bases and 0 bases respectively, with 9 bases between them. Germline loops: CDR1 MDHEN, CDR2 SYDVKM.

The V call is TRBV6-1, the J call TRBJ1-1; D possibly corresponds to TRBD1 (6 bases). The CDR3 has 15 residues. The ends were cut back, 3 bases at V and 7 bases at J, with 18 bases in the middle. The V gene's germline CDR1 is MNHNS and CDR2 SASEGT. In DNA, the CDR3 is TGTGCCAGCAGTGAGGGGGAGGGACAAAGCGATGAAGCTTTCTTT. Protein sequence: CASSEGEGQSDEAFF.

V is TRBV4-1 and J is TRBJ2-7, with D perhaps assigned TRBD1 or TRBD2 (6 bases each). The CDR3 is made up of 15 amino acids. Trimming took 1 base from V and 2 from J, leaving 12 bases between them. In germline, CDR1 is MGHRA, CDR2 YSYEKL. Here the CDR3 DNA reads TGCGCCAGCAGCCAAGCAAGGGGGGCGGCCTACGAGCAGTACTTC. This encodes CASSQARGAAYEQYF.

The rearrangement links TRBV29-1 to TRBJ1-1; 7 bases map to TRBD1. The CDR3 loop spans 11 amino acids. CDR1 and CDR2 (germline): SQVTM, ANQGSEA. J was trimmed by 8 bases and V by 5 bases; bases with no gene match: 5. The CDR3 reads CSVKGQVEAFF. The CDR3 DNA sequence: TGCAGCGTTAAAGGACAGGTGGAAGCTTTCTTT.

This clone came up a few times. The chain couples TRBV2 to TRBJ1-3, with 7 positions matching TRBD1. The CDR3 loop spans 15 amino acids. Germline-derived CDR1 and CDR2 are SNHLY and FYNNEI. Germline trimming cut 5 bases from V and 3 bases from J; bases unmatched to any gene: 7. CDR3 nucleotides: TGTGCCAGCAGTACCGACAGGGAGATTGGAAACACCATATATTTT. Translating it yields CASSTDREIGNTIYF.

The CDR3 loop reads CASKLAGGHEQFF. The DNA of the CDR3 is TGTGCCTCGAAACTAGCGGGAGGGCATGAGCAGTTCTTC. This chain links TRBV30 with TRBJ2-1; 13 bases align to TRBD2. The ends lost 7 bases at V and 8 bases at J; junction bases unmatched: 5. The germline V gene encodes CDR1 GTSNPN and CDR2 SVGIG (reference sequence). The CDR3 contains 13 residues.

This chain joins TRBV21-1 and TRBJ1-5; no check of the table's D call, TRBD1, against the DNA was made. TRBV21-1 is described as a pseudogene. The length of the CDR3 is 15 residues. The DNA of the CDR3 is TGTGCCAGCAGTCCAAGGGGCAGTGGCAATCAGCCCCAGCATTTT. It encodes CASSPRGSGNQPQHF.

This chain links TRBV11-2 with TRBJ2-5; D gene ambiguous. The V gene lost 5 bases and the J gene lost 5 bases, with 21 bases spanning the gap. Germline CDR1 is SGHAT and CDR2 is FQNNGV. This CDR3 has 16 amino acids. CDR3 nucleotides: TGTGCCAGCAGCCCCTTAACCGGACCCTTAGGGGAGACCCAGTACTTC. Translating gives CASSPLTGPLGETQYF.

This CDR3 reads CASSLRGAGSYNEQFF. DNA for the CDR3: TGTGCCAGCAGCTTAAGAGGTGCAGGCTCCTACAATGAGCAGTTCTTC. The genes are TRBV7-3 and TRBJ2-1; unclear D gene. V was pared by 1 base and J by 0 bases, with 10 bases between. Per the germline V gene, CDR1 is SGHTA and CDR2 is FQGTGA. The CDR3 is made up of 16 amino acids.

The V gene is TRBV5-1, the J gene TRBJ2-3, with 7 bases matching TRBD2. Germline CDR1 is SGHRS and CDR2 is YFSETQ. The length of the CDR3 is 14 residues. The trim removed 4 bases at V and 3 bases at J, leaving 5 bases unmatched. The DNA for the CDR3 is TGCGCCAGCAGCGTTGGGGGAGGGACAGATACGCAGTATTTT. It specifies CASSVGGGTDTQYF.

V is TRBV9 and J is TRBJ1-2; D is uncertain. Trimming took off 0 bases at V and 3 bases at J, with 6 bases between the two ends. CDR3 length equals 13 residues. The V gene's germline CDR1 is SGDLS and CDR2 YYNGEE. In DNA form, the CDR3 reads TGTGCCAGCAGCGTAGAGGCGGACTATGGCTACACCTTC. Its protein product is CASSVEADYGYTF.

The CDR3 bases are TGCAGCCTTGGACTAGCGGGAGGGCCAAATGAGCAGTTCTTC. Its protein is CSLGLAGGPNEQFF. The V gene is TRBV29-1, the J gene TRBJ2-1; 15 nucleotides agree with TRBD2. Germline CDR1 and CDR2: SQVTM and ANQGSEA. V shed 8 bases, J shed 7 bases, and the junction held 6 bases outside the gene matches. This CDR3 contains 14 residues.

The chain employs TRBV9 and TRBJ2-5; perhaps TRBD1 as D (6 bases). V lost 3 bases, J lost 2 bases, and 11 bases lay in between. Germline CDR1 SGDLS, CDR2 YYNGEE. The CDR3 consists of 14 residues. Here the CDR3 DNA reads TGTGCCAGCAGCGGTACAGGGATACAAGAGACCCAGTACTTC. It codes for CASSGTGIQETQYF. Supplemented by reference TRBV9 and TRBJ2-5, the full variable domain reads DSGVTQTPKHLITATGQRVTLRCSPRSGDLSVYWYQQSLDQGLQFLIQYYNGEERAKGNILERFSAQQFPDLHSELNLSSLELGDSALYFCASSGTGIQETQYFGPGTRLLVL.

The V and J genes are TRBV11-2 and TRBJ2-1; D perhaps matches TRBD1 (7 bases). CDR1 is SGHAT and CDR2 is FQNNGV in the germline V gene. Trimming cost V 0 bases and J 5 bases, with 11 bases left between them. The CDR3 sequence is 15 residues long. CDR3 nucleotides: TGTGCCAGCAGCTTAGATGGCAGGGGGGACAATGAGCAGTTCTTC. It yields the protein CASSLDGRGDNEQFF.

The chain carries TRBV4-2 and TRBJ2-3; 11 bases match TRBD2. Looked up from germline, CDR1 is LGHNA and CDR2 is YNFKEQ. The CDR3 covers 20 residues. V trimming: 4 bases; J trimming: 2 bases; junction bases outside the gene matches: 17. This CDR3 is CASSPEGVELAGAITDTQYF. The CDR3 DNA follows: TGTGCCAGCAGCCCCGAGGGGGTAGAACTAGCGGGAGCGATCACAGATACGCAGTATTTT.

The rearrangement links TRBV5-1 to TRBJ2-5; 9 bases fit TRBD2. CDR1 and CDR2 (germline): SGHRS, YFSETQ. The CDR3 loop spans 17 amino acids. The V segment lost 2 bases and the J segment 4 bases; nucleotides outside the gene matches: 12. CDR3 bases: TGCGCCAGCAGCTTCTCCCTAGCGGGACCTACCGGAGAGACCCAGTACTTC. Residues: CASSFSLAGPTGETQYF.

The CDR3 sequence is CASSLSNYEQYF. CDR3 coding DNA: TGTGCCAGCAGCTTATCCAACTACGAGCAGTACTTC. The chain has TRBV7-9 and TRBJ2-7; D call uncertain. The CDR3 has 12 residues. Germline lookup yields CDR1 SEHNR and CDR2 FQNEAQ (reference sequence). Trimming removed 2 bases at V and 3 bases at J, with 5 bases between.

V and J are TRBV30 and TRBJ1-2; the D gene is possibly TRBD1 (5 bases). V was clipped by 1 base and J by 7 bases, with 10 bases between them. The CDR3 consists of 12 residues. Germline V gene data show CDR1 as GTSNPN and CDR2 as SVGIG (reference sequence). The CDR3 DNA follows: TGTGCCTGGAGTGGGCAGGGAAGTGGCTACACCTTC. It translates to CAWSGQGSGYTF.

The V call is TRBV28, the J call TRBJ2-3; 7 nucleotides align to TRBD2. This CDR3 has 16 amino acids. The germline gives CDR1 MDHEN, CDR2 SYDVKM. J lost 5 bases, V lost 6 bases, and 14 bases had no gene match. The CDR3 region has the DNA TGTGCCAGCAGCACCCGAGGGGCGGGAGTAGAAGATACGCAGTATTTT. As protein: CASSTRGAGVEDTQYF.

About this clone: Distinct nucleotide sequences in the sample also encode this CDR3. The chain is built from TRBV9 and TRBJ2-1; D is perhaps TRBD1 or TRBD2 (5 bases each). Germline loops: CDR1 SGDLS, CDR2 YYNGEE. This CDR3 spans 15 amino acids. Trimming removed 2 bases from V and 0 bases from J, with 9 bases in between. The CDR3 coding sequence is TGTGCCAGCAGCGTGGGGGTGAGCTCCTACAATGAGCAGTTCTTC. Its translation: CASSVGVSSYNEQFF. Drawing the rest from reference TRBV9 and TRBJ2-1, the complete variable domain is DSGVTQTPKHLITATGQRVTLRCSPRSGDLSVYWYQQSLDQGLQFLIQYYNGEERAKGNILERFSAQQFPDLHSELNLSSLELGDSALYFCASSVGVSSYNEQFFGPGTRLTVL.

The chain joins TRBV30 to TRBJ1-1; D remains unclear. V lost 3 bases, J lost 3 bases, and 11 bases lay in between. The CDR3 runs 13 residues. Germline V gene lookup returns CDR1 GTSNPN and CDR2 SVGIG (reference sequence). Here the CDR3 DNA reads TGTGCCTGGAGCGTCGGGCCTTACACTGAAGCTTTCTTT. It codes for CAWSVGPYTEAFF.